These 22 T cell receptor beta chains were all obtained from the same sample, sequenced in a study of shared clonotypes between healthy human individuals. The method was immunoSEQ multiplex PCR; TCRdb's version includes in-frame clones alone and lacks a portion of them. This sample has around 500,000 clones, with 70% to 80% found just once. Sequencing used PBMCs. The origin of the receptors is a middle-aged woman in good health. Some clones in this sample may be carry-over from other donors' samples.

The chain is built from TRBV7-2 and TRBJ1-4; 10 bases align to TRBD1. The V gene's germline CDR1 is SGHTA and CDR2 FQGNSA. There are 15 residues in the CDR3. Germline trimming cut 1 base from V and 7 bases from J; bases unmatched to any gene: 3. CDR3 nucleotides: TGTGCCAGCAGCTTAGGACAGGGGGCTTTTGAAAAACTGTTTTTT. Translated, it gives CASSLGQGAFEKLFF.

This rearrangement joins TRBV28 to TRBJ1-1; no firm D call. V was shortened by 3 bases and J by 5 bases, with 13 bases between the two germline ends. The CDR3 is 14 residues long. Germline V gene lookup returns CDR1 MDHEN and CDR2 SYDVKM. Here the CDR3 reads CASSFQGTGTEAFF. DNA for the CDR3: TGTGCCAGCAGTTTTCAAGGAACCGGGACTGAAGCTTTCTTT.

J is TRBJ1-2 and V is TRBV7-2; 7 positions match TRBD1. Germline loops: CDR1 SGHTA, CDR2 FQGNSA. The CDR3 loop spans 13 amino acids. J gave up 8 bases and V 6 bases, and 9 bases lay outside the gene matches. Here the CDR3 reads CASRQWTGEGYTF. The CDR3 region has the DNA TGTGCCAGCAGGCAGTGGACAGGCGAGGGCTACACCTTC.

The chain joins TRBV28 to TRBJ1-4; D not resolved. CDR3 length equals 14 residues. V lost 6 bases, J lost 0 bases, and 8 bases lay in between. Germline V gene sequence: CDR1 MDHEN, CDR2 SYDVKM. The chain's CDR3 is CASRTFATNEKLFF. CDR3 DNA sequence: TGTGCCAGCAGGACCTTTGCAACTAATGAAAAACTGTTTTTT.

J is TRBJ2-4 and V is TRBV11-2, with 13 bases aligning to TRBD2. Trimming removed 1 base from V and 3 bases from J; junction bases left unmatched: 9. The germline CDR1 and CDR2 sequences are SGHAT and FQNNGV. The length of the CDR3 is 19 residues. This CDR3 reads CASSLGGLAGSRDKNIQYF. The CDR3 region has the DNA TGTGCCAGCAGCTTAGGGGGACTAGCGGGAAGTCGGGACAAAAACATTCAGTACTTC. Full variable domain (outside the CDR3, taken from reference TRBV11-2 and TRBJ2-4): EAGVAQSPRYKIIEKRQSVAFWCNPISGHATLYWYQQILGQGPKLLIQFQNNGVVDDSQLPKDRFSAERLKGVDSTLKIQPAKLEDSAVYLCASSLGGLAGSRDKNIQYFGAGTRLSVL.

This clone came up once. The chain uses TRBV29-1 and TRBJ2-1; D gene uncertain. With 2 bases removed from V and 4 bases from J, the gap between germline ends came to 6 bases. This CDR3 spans 12 amino acids. Germline V gene data show CDR1 as SQVTM and CDR2 as ANQGSEA. The CDR3 region has the DNA TGCAGCGTTGAAAGGCGGTACAATGAGCAGTTCTTC. This sequence encodes CSVERRYNEQFF.

The CDR3 bases are TGTGCCAGCAGTGAAGGGGTAGCGGCAGTTGAGGGGACCCAGTACTTC. Amino acid sequence: CASSEGVAAVEGTQYF. This chain joins TRBV2 and TRBJ2-5; maybe TRBD2 (6 bases). The CDR3 runs 16 residues. Deletions cut 1 base from V and 7 bases from J, with 19 bases between. Per germline, CDR1 SNHLY and CDR2 FYNNEI. The whole variable domain, remainder taken from reference TRBV2 and TRBJ2-5, is EPEVTQTPSHQVTQMGQEVILRCVPISNHLYFYWYRQILGQKVEFLVSFYNNEISEKSEIFDDQFSVERPDGSNFTLKIRSTKLEDSAMYFCASSEGVAAVEGTQYFGPGTRLLVL.

The chain is built from TRBV29-1 and TRBJ1-2; D is unresolved. V was pared by 4 bases and J by 5 bases, with 17 bases between. The CDR3 runs to 14 residues. Germline assignment: CDR1 SQVTM and CDR2 ANQGSEA. The CDR3 spells CSVGGREGGYGYTF. The CDR3 nucleotides are TGCAGCGTTGGCGGGCGCGAGGGCGGGTATGGCTACACCTTC.

The chain links TRBV28 to TRBJ1-1, with D hard to call. V dropped 7 bases and J dropped 4 bases, with 10 bases sitting between them. The CDR3 contains 12 residues. CDR1 is MDHEN, CDR2 SYDVKM, per germline. For the CDR3, the DNA is TGTGCCAGCATCGGGTTTAGCACTGAAGCTTTCTTT. It encodes CASIGFSTEAFF.

CDR3 sequence (DNA): TGTGCCAGCAGTAACAGGGAACCCTACGAGCAGTACTTC. It codes for CASSNREPYEQYF. The chain recombines TRBV28 with TRBJ2-7, with D maybe TRBD1 (6 bases). Trimming pared 5 bases from V and 2 bases from J, leaving 10 bases between. CDR3 length: 13 residues. From germline, CDR1 is MDHEN and CDR2 SYDVKM.

The chain has TRBV5-6 and TRBJ2-5; 11 nucleotides match TRBD1. The CDR3 is 15 residues long. In germline, CDR1 is SGHDT, CDR2 YYEEEE. The J segment lost 5 bases and the V segment lost 7 bases, leaving 10 bases of the junction unmatched. The CDR3 bases are TGTGCCAGCTACACCCGGACAGGGGGCCGTGAGACCCAGTACTTC. It encodes CASYTRTGGRETQYF.

This clone was recorded once. The chain carries TRBV14 and TRBJ2-7; a possible D gene is TRBD1 (5 bases). Trimming pared 1 base from V and 3 bases from J, leaving 19 bases between. CDR1 SGHDN and CDR2 FVKESK come from the germline V gene. The CDR3 runs to 17 residues. The CDR3 sequence: CASSQGYLGVVVYEQYF. The CDR3 DNA sequence: TGTGCCAGCAGCCAAGGGTATTTAGGGGTGGTTGTCTACGAGCAGTACTTC.

The DNA for the CDR3 is TGTGCCAGCAGTTTACAGGGGGCATTAGGAGAGACCCAGTACTTC. Its protein product is CASSLQGALGETQYF. The chain joins TRBV27 to TRBJ2-5; 8 bases are shared with TRBD1. With V trimmed by 2 bases and J by 4 bases, 6 bases remained unmatched. This CDR3 has 15 residues. In germline, CDR1 is MNHEY, CDR2 SMNVEV (reference sequence).

With regard to this clone: The sample contains more than one DNA sequence encoding this CDR3. The chain employs TRBV5-6 and TRBJ2-3; TRBD2 agrees at 8 bases. The V gene end was trimmed by 0 bases and the J gene end by 0 bases; junction bases not matched to a gene: 3. From germline, CDR1 is SGHDT and CDR2 YYEEEE. The CDR3 spans 16 residues. CDR3 residues: CASSLGLAGSTDTQYF. DNA of the CDR3: TGTGCCAGCAGCTTGGGTCTAGCGGGCAGCACAGATACGCAGTATTTT.

Remarks on this clone: Other DNA variants within this sample encode the same CDR3. The chain has TRBV14 and TRBJ1-2; D perhaps matches TRBD1 (5 bases). This CDR3 is 12 amino acids long. Trimming removed 0 bases at V and 7 bases at J, with 6 bases between. Germline CDR1 reads SGHDN; CDR2 reads FVKESK. The CDR3 coding sequence is TGTGCCAGCAGCCAAGACAGGGTTGGCTACACCTTC. As protein: CASSQDRVGYTF. Drawing the rest from reference TRBV14 and TRBJ1-2, the complete variable domain is EAGVTQFPSHSVIEKGQTVTLRCDPISGHDNLYWYRRVMGKEIKFLLHFVKESKQDESGMPNNRFLAERTGGTYSTLKVQPAELEDSGVYFCASSQDRVGYTFGSGTRLTVV.

CDR3 residues: CASSVGGSSLNEQFF. CDR3 DNA sequence: TGTGCCAGCAGCGTAGGAGGGTCTTCCCTCAATGAGCAGTTCTTC. The chain joins TRBV9 to TRBJ2-1; maybe TRBD2 (5 bases). Germline V gene data show CDR1 as SGDLS and CDR2 as YYNGEE. V lost 0 bases to trimming and J lost 6 bases, with 13 bases between them. The CDR3 contains 15 residues.

The rearrangement links TRBV5-1 to TRBJ2-6; possibly TRBD2 for D (5 bases). The germline V gene encodes CDR1 SGHRS and CDR2 YFSETQ. This CDR3 is built from 16 residues. V lost 0 bases and J lost 2, with 9 bases in between. The CDR3 nucleotides read TGCGCCAGCAGCTTGGCGGGGTTCCCTGGGGCCAACGTCCTGACTTTC. Protein: CASSLAGFPGANVLTF.

This rearrangement joins TRBV19 to TRBJ2-7, with TRBD2 identical over 7 bases. The CDR3 runs to 15 residues. Trimming took 3 bases from V and 1 from J; bases not matched to a gene: 6. Germline CDR1 is LNHDA and CDR2 is SQIVND (reference sequence). CDR3 sequence reads: CASSMGGGGSYEQYF. DNA of the CDR3: TGTGCCAGTAGTATGGGCGGCGGGGGATCCTACGAGCAGTACTTC.

The chain links TRBV5-1 to TRBJ1-1, with 9 bases identical to TRBD1. CDR3 length equals 15 residues. J lost 1 base, V lost 0 bases, and 1 base had no gene match. The germline V gene has CDR1 SGHRS and CDR2 YFSETQ. The CDR3, as DNA: TGCGCCAGCAGCTTGGAACAGGGGGCGAACACTGAAGCTTTCTTT. As protein: CASSLEQGANTEAFF.

The J gene is TRBJ2-3, the V gene TRBV18, with D tentatively TRBD2 (5 bases). This CDR3 contains 15 residues. The germline CDR1 and CDR2 sequences are KGHSH and LQKENI. Deletions cut 4 bases from V and 4 bases from J, with 15 bases between. CDR3 loop: CASSLLMDSPDTQYF. Here the CDR3 DNA reads TGTGCCAGCTCACTATTGATGGACTCCCCAGATACGCAGTATTTT.

This clone was counted between two and nine times. The chain joins TRBV7-2 to TRBJ2-1, with TRBD1 identical over 8 bases. This CDR3 has 14 amino acids. Germline-derived CDR1 and CDR2 are SGHTA and FQGNSA. Trimming removed 3 bases from V and 8 bases from J; junction bases left unmatched: 6. In DNA, the CDR3 is TGTGCCAGCAGCTTTTCAGGGGGCGAGGATGAGCAGTTCTTC. Translating it yields CASSFSGGEDEQFF. The full variable domain, rest sourced from reference TRBV7-2 and TRBJ2-1, is GAGVSQSPSNKVTEKGKDVELRCDPISGHTALYWYRQSLGQGLEFLIYFQGNSAPDKSGLPSDRFSAERTGGSVSTLTIQRTQQEDSAVYLCASSFSGGEDEQFFGPGTRLTVL.

This chain links TRBV5-4 with TRBJ2-7, with D perhaps TRBD2 (6 bases). The germline V gene encodes CDR1 SGHNT and CDR2 YYREEE (reference sequence). This CDR3 has 15 residues. V was shortened by 0 bases and J by 2 bases, with 12 bases between the two germline ends. The CDR3 spells CASSLEREPTYEQYF. The CDR3 DNA reads as TGTGCCAGCAGCTTGGAACGGGAGCCCACCTACGAGCAGTACTTC.